The present T cell receptor beta chain was sequenced within a study of blood T cell repertoires in COVID-19. CDR1 and CDR2 (germline): LNHDA, SQIVND (reference sequence). This CDR3 is built from 13 residues. V lost 5 bases, J lost 6 bases, and 11 bases lay in between. The method was immunoSEQ multiplex PCR; TCRdb's version includes in-frame clones alone and lacks a portion of them. The sample holds just over 150,000 clones, 82% seen once. This clonotype was obtained from a woman aged 40 to 50 with COVID-19, enrolled during active disease. Sequencing was performed on peripheral blood. The chain is built from TRBV19 and TRBJ2-1; tentative D call: TRBD1 (6 bases). CDR3 in amino acids: CASSPQGGNEQFF. The CDR3, as DNA: TGTGCCAGTAGTCCACAAGGGGGCAATGAGCAGTTCTTC.